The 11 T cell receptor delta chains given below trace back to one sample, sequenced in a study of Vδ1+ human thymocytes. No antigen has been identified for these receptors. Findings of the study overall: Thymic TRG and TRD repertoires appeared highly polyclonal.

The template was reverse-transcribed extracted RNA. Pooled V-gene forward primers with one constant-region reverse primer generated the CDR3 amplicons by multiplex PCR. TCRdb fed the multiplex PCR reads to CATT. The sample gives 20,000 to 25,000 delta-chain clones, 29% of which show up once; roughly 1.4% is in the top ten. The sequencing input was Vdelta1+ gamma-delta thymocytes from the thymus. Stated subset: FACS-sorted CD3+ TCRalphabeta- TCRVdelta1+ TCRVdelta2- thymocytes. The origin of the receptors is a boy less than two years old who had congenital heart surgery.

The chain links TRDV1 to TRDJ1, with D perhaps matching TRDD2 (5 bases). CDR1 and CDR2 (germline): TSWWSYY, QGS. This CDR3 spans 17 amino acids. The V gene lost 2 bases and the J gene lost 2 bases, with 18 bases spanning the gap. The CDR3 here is CALGEMRSIPATDKLIF. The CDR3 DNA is TGTGCTCTTGGGGAAATGCGGTCCATTCCTGCGACCGATAAACTCATCTTT.

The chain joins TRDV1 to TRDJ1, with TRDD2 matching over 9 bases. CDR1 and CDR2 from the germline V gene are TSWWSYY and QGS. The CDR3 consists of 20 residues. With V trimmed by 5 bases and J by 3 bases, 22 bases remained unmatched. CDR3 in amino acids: CALGFSESLPTYWGPDKLIF. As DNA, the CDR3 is TGTGCTCTTGGGTTCTCCGAAAGCCTTCCTACGTACTGGGGTCCCGATAAACTCATCTTT.

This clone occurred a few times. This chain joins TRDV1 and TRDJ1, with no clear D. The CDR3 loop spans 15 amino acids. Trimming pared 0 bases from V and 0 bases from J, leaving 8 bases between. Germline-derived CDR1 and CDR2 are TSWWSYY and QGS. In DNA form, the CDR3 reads TGTGCTCTTGGGGAACTCACGGCGGACACCGATAAACTCATCTTT. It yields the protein CALGELTADTDKLIF.

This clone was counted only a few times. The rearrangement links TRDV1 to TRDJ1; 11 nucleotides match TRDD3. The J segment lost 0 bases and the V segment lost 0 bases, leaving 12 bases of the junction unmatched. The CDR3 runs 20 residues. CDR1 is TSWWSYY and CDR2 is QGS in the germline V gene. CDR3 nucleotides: TGTGCTCTTGGGGAACTGGGTCCTGGGGGATACTGGCGGAACACCGATAAACTCATCTTT. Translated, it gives CALGELGPGGYWRNTDKLIF.

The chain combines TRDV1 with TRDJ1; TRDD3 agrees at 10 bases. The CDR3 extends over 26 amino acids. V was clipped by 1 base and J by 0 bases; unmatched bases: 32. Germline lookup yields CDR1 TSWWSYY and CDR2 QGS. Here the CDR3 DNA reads TGTGCTCTTGGGGAACGGGGGCCCTTCCTCTCCGTGGGGGATACCCCGGGGGATACTTACACCGATAAACTCATCTTT. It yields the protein CALGERGPFLSVGDTPGDTYTDKLIF.

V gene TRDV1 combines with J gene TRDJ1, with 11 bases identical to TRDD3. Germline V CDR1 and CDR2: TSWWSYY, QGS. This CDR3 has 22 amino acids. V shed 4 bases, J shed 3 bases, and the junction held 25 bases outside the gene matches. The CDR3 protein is CALGAPGLLPSGGYGCADKLIF. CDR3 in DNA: TGTGCTCTTGGGGCCCCCGGGCTCCTACCTAGTGGGGGATACGGGTGCGCCGATAAACTCATCTTT.

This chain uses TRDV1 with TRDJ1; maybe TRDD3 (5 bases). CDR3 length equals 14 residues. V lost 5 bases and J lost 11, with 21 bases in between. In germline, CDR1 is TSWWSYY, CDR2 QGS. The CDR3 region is CALGSTTGCEWLIF. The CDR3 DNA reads TGTGCTCTTGGGTCCACTACTGGTTGTGAGTGGCTCATCTTT.

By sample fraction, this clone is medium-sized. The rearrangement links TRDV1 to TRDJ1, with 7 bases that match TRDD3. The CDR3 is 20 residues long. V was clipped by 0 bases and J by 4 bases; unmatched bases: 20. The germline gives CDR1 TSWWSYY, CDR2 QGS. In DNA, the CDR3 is TGTGCTCTTGGGGAACTATTTGAGGACCAACTTGGGGGAAGAGTCGATAAACTCATCTTT. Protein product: CALGELFEDQLGGRVDKLIF.

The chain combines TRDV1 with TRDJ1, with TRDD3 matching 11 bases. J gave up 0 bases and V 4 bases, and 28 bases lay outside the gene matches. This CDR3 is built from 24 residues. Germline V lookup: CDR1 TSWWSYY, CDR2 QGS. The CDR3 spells CALGVAFLPPILGDIPLYTDKLIF. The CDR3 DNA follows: TGTGCTCTTGGGGTCGCCTTCCTACCGCCGATACTGGGGGATATCCCTTTGTACACCGATAAACTCATCTTT.

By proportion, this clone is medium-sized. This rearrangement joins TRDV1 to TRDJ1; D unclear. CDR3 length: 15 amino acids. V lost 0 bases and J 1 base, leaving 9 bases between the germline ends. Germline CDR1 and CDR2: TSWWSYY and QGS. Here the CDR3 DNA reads TGTGCTCTTGGGGAACTTTCTAGACCCACCGATAAACTCATCTTT. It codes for CALGELSRPTDKLIF.

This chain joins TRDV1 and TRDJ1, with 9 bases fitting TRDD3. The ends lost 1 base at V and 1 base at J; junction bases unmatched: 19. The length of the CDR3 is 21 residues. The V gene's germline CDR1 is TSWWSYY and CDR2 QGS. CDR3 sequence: CALGEHFHSRLGELGTDKLIF. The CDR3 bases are TGTGCTCTTGGGGAACACTTCCACTCGCGACTGGGGGAATTAGGCACCGATAAACTCATCTTT.